The 5 T cell receptor beta chains below all came from one sample that was sequenced in a study of cytomegalovirus exposure and HLA in healthy donors. Primers included in the PCR were 60 Vbeta and 13 Jbeta primers. Clones were sequenced by immunoSEQ multiplex PCR, and TCRdb holds only the in-frame ones, with some missing. The table lists 130,000 or so clones, about four fifths of them singletons. The sample taken for sequencing was PBMCs. These receptors were collected from a woman in her thirties or forties in good health and CMV-seronegative.

The gene calls are TRBV6-1 and TRBJ2-7; D perhaps matches TRBD1 (7 bases). The CDR3 runs to 14 residues. Trimming cost V 7 bases and J 3 bases, with 16 bases left between them. The germline CDR1 and CDR2 sequences are MNHNS and SASEGT. The DNA of the CDR3 is TGTGCCAGCAAGAACAGGGGACTCGTCTACGAGCAGTACTTC. Translated, it gives CASKNRGLVYEQYF.

V is TRBV5-6 and J is TRBJ1-5; possible D gene TRBD1, 5 bases. The V gene's germline CDR1 is SGHDT and CDR2 YYEEEE. The CDR3 loop spans 15 amino acids. V lost 3 bases, J lost 0 bases, and 10 bases lay in between. The CDR3 is CASSSRGFSNQPQHF. CDR3 DNA: TGTGCCAGCAGCTCCCGGGGGTTTAGCAATCAGCCCCAGCATTTT.

The chain has TRBV9 and TRBJ2-7; 7 positions agree with TRBD1. Germline CDR1 reads SGDLS; CDR2 reads YYNGEE. The CDR3 consists of 15 residues. J lost 3 bases, V lost 3 bases, and 9 bases had no gene match. CDR3 DNA: TGTGCCAGCAGCGAAAGAGACAGGGTGGACTACGAGCAGTACTTC. This encodes CASSERDRVDYEQYF.

The chain recombines TRBV13 with TRBJ1-2, with D possibly TRBD1 on 5 matching bases. CDR1 is PRHDT and CDR2 is FYEKMQ in the germline V gene (reference sequence). Trimming shortened V by 5 bases and J by 1 base, and 17 bases separated the two germline ends. This CDR3 comprises 16 residues. This CDR3 is CASSLRQTRVNYGYTF. The CDR3 DNA reads TGTGCCAGCAGCCTTCGACAGACAAGGGTTAACTATGGCTACACCTTC.

The rearrangement joins TRBV7-9 to TRBJ1-4; D call uncertain. The length of the CDR3 is 16 residues. In germline, CDR1 is SEHNR, CDR2 FQNEAQ (reference sequence). V lost 5 bases and J lost 5, with 18 bases in between. CDR3 sequence: CASSPRGADLNEKLFF. The CDR3, as DNA: TGTGCCAGCAGCCCACGAGGAGCAGATTTGAATGAAAAACTGTTTTTT.